Listed below are T cell receptor beta chains from one sample, sequenced in a study of blood T cells in healthy people across ages. TCRdb re-derived calls from the 5' RACE reads in MiXCR, one entry per CDR3 protein. There are about 1.1 million distinct CDR3 sequences in the sample; around two fifths occur only once, and roughly 13% lies in the top ten. Sequenced material: blood. Receptors were obtained from a man aged 18 to 29 in good health. The conserved cysteine and the conserved F or W are not part of the CDR3 here.

>TRBV4-2|TRBJ1-6
ASNRDSEFYNSPLH
>TRBV6-5|TRBJ1-4
ASSYQGRRGEKLF
>TRBV28|TRBJ1-2
ASSLVGLANYGYT
>TRBV4-2|TRBJ1-6
ASSQDDRANSPLH
>TRBV10-3|TRBJ2-1
AISVPPTGDSYNEQF
>TRBV20-1|TRBJ1-1
SAKKTGMNTEAF
>TRBV4-3|TRBJ1-2
ASSQDYGADGYT
>TRBV12-3/TRBV12-4|TRBJ1-2
ASTLGRGIKGYT
>TRBV27|TRBJ1-4
ASGGSVNEKLF
>TRBV20-1|.
SANEALAGTWTQY
>TRBV12-3/TRBV12-4|TRBJ1-2
ASSLRSRTVNYGYT
>TRBV12-3/TRBV12-4|TRBJ2-3
ASSFVPGRDTQY
>TRBV15|TRBJ1-4
ATSRPYSNEKLF
>TRBV30|TRBJ1-6
AGTEDRNSPLH
>TRBV2|TRBJ1-2
ASTLGTGVTYGYT
>TRBV6-5|TRBJ1-2
ASKSRGKANYGYT
>TRBV7-9|TRBJ1-4
ASSPPGSANEKLF
>TRBV20-1|.
SARTSVAGDRGPQHYEQY
>TRBV2|TRBJ1-2
ASSGGRDGYT
>TRBV25-1|TRBJ2-7
ASRGAYEQY
>TRBV12-3/TRBV12-4|TRBJ1-2
ASSNLNYGYT
>TRBV20-1|TRBJ1-4
SARPRDRVSEKLF
>TRBV28|TRBJ2-5
ASSFLAASQETQY
>TRBV7-6|TRBJ1-2
ASSLNPATDYGHT
>TRBV12-3/TRBV12-4|TRBJ1-5
ASSRTGGYIQPQH
>TRBV20-1|.
SARKWRGQETQY
>TRBV7-2|TRBJ1-1
ASGLTATEAF
>TRBV29-1|TRBJ2-7
STGTGLAAYEQY